The clone carrying this T cell receptor beta chain was counted between two and nine times. The sequenced template was RNA, covering the TCR beta CDR3 region. Amplification began with first-round RT-PCR using HTBI primers, then second-round multiplex PCR was performed. From the multiplex PCR reads, TCRdb called clonotypes with MiXCR, one entry per CDR3 protein. Seen here are roughly 1.1 million distinct CDR3 sequences, 35% to 40% observed once, and the top ten hold 11%. The data were obtained in a study of Graves' ophthalmopathy and Graves' hyperthyroidism. The CDR3 length is 15 residues. Per germline, CDR1 SGHTA and CDR2 FQGTGA. The V and J ends lost 6 bases and 4 bases respectively, with 15 bases between them.

The chain joins TRBV7-3 to TRBJ2-2; no firm D call. The sequence came from an adult man with Graves' hyperthyroidism. Sequencing input: peripheral blood or thyroid tissue (not recorded which). The CDR3: CASSYPPDGTGELFF. CDR3 coding DNA: TGTGCCAGCAGTTACCCCCCAGATGGCACCGGGGAGCTGTTTTTT.